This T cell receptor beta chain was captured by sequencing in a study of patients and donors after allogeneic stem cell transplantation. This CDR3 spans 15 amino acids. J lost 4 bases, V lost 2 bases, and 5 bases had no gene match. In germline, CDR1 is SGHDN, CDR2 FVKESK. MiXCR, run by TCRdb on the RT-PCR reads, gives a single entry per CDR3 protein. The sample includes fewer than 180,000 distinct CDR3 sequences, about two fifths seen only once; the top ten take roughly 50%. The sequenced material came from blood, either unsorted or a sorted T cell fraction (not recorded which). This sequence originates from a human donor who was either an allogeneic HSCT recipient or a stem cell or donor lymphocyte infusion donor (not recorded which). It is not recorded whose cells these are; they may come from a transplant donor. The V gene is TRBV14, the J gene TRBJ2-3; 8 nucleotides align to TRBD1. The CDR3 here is CASSQRTGRPDTQYF. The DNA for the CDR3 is TGTGCCAGCAGCCAAAGGACAGGGCGCCCAGATACGCAGTATTTT.